This passage covers 15 T cell receptor beta chains from one sample sequenced in a study of tumor-infiltrating lymphocytes in localized non-small cell lung cancer. Using immunoSEQ multiplex PCR, the repertoire was profiled, and TCRdb retains in-frame clones only, with some absent. The profile covers 7,000 or so clones, with around 82% appearing a single time and 9% taken by the ten largest. Sequencing was done on a sample of lung tumor tissue. These receptors were collected from a human donor with non-small cell lung cancer.

The chain is built from TRBV14 and TRBJ1-1, with a tentative D call TRBD1 (6 bases). The V end was cut by 0 bases, the J end by 10 bases, with 9 bases between. The CDR3 runs 12 residues. Germline V gene lookup returns CDR1 SGHDN and CDR2 FVKESK. The CDR3 region is CASSQDQGGAFF. Written as DNA, the CDR3 is TGTGCCAGCAGCCAAGATCAAGGGGGAGCTTTCTTT.

This chain uses TRBV2 with TRBJ2-1, with TRBD2 matching 9 bases. The length of the CDR3 is 16 residues. V shed 5 bases and J 8 bases; nucleotides not matched to a gene: 13. Germline-derived CDR1 and CDR2 are SNHLY and FYNNEI. This CDR3 reads CASSPRRRREGHEQFF. CDR3 bases: TGTGCCAGCAGTCCTAGGAGGCGGCGGGAGGGTCATGAGCAGTTCTTC.

The rearrangement uses TRBV4-2 and TRBJ2-2; 7 nucleotides match TRBD1. Germline V gene lookup returns CDR1 LGHNA and CDR2 YNFKEQ. The CDR3 is made up of 15 amino acids. With 0 bases clipped from V and 9 bases from J, the junction kept 7 bases outside the gene matches. The CDR3 sequence is CASSQEFTGERELFF. In DNA form, the CDR3 reads TGTGCCAGCAGCCAAGAATTTACAGGGGAGAGGGAGCTGTTTTTT.

The chain has TRBV2 and TRBJ2-1; the match to TRBD2 covers 7 bases. V lost 7 bases, J lost 7 bases, and 13 bases stayed unmatched. In germline, CDR1 is SNHLY, CDR2 FYNNEI. CDR3 length: 15 amino acids. The CDR3, as DNA: TGTGCCAGCACCCCTCCAGCGGGAAGCGAAAATGAGCAGTTCTTC. This sequence encodes CASTPPAGSENEQFF.

The chain is built from TRBV2 and TRBJ2-2; D may be TRBD1 or TRBD2 (5 bases each). With 6 bases removed from V and 6 bases from J, the gap between germline ends came to 17 bases. The CDR3 covers 15 residues. Germline loops: CDR1 SNHLY, CDR2 FYNNEI. CDR3 bases: TGTGCCAGCAGCTGGCCGACCGGGACCCCCGGGGAGCTGTTTTTT. Amino acid sequence: CASSWPTGTPGELFF.

V and J are TRBV29-1 and TRBJ2-1; D is undetermined. The CDR3 runs 14 residues. Trimming shortened V by 6 bases and J by 0 bases, and 12 bases separated the two germline ends. CDR1 and CDR2 (germline): SQVTM, ANQGSEA. The CDR3 sequence: CSVPPPSSYNEQFF. The CDR3 DNA reads as TGCAGCGTCCCCCCTCCAAGCTCCTACAATGAGCAGTTCTTC.

This clone was counted once. This chain connects TRBV5-1 to TRBJ2-5, with 7 bases lining up with TRBD1. Germline loops: CDR1 SGHRS, CDR2 YFSETQ. The CDR3 length is 15 residues. Unmatched junction bases numbered 7, after V lost 0 bases and J lost 5 bases. The CDR3 DNA reads as TGCGCCAGCAGCTTGGCCCAGGGGGAGTGGGAGACCCAGTACTTC. Residues: CASSLAQGEWETQYF.

The chain joins TRBV5-6 to TRBJ1-2; 7 positions agree with TRBD1. From germline, CDR1 is SGHDT and CDR2 YYEEEE. The CDR3 spans 13 residues. V gave up 2 bases and J gave up 5 bases; unmatched junction bases: 3. CDR3 protein: CASSLTGEYGYTF. The CDR3 DNA follows: TGTGCCAGCAGCTTAACAGGGGAGTATGGCTACACCTTC.

This chain uses TRBV30 with TRBJ2-7; 9 nucleotides match TRBD1. Trimming at V came to 3 bases and at J to 7 bases, leaving 4 bases not matched to a gene. The length of the CDR3 is 12 residues. Germline V gives CDR1 GTSNPN, CDR2 SVGIG (reference sequence). CDR3 bases: TGTGCCTGGAGAGGACAGGGGAGGGAGCAGTACTTC. This sequence encodes CAWRGQGREQYF. Complete variable domain (other parts from reference TRBV30 and TRBJ2-7): SQTIHQWPATLVQPVGSPLSLECTVEGTSNPNLYWYRQAAGRGLQLLFYSVGIGQISSEVPQNLSASRPQDRQFILSSKKLLLSDSGFYLCAWRGQGREQYFGPGTRLTVT.

The genes are TRBV5-1 and TRBJ2-3; no clear D. V lost 3 bases and J 2 bases, leaving 4 bases between the germline ends. CDR3 length: 12 amino acids. CDR1 and CDR2 (germline): SGHRS, YFSETQ. CDR3 protein: CASSSFTDTQYF. The CDR3 nucleotides are TGCGCCAGCAGCTCCTTCACAGATACGCAGTATTTT.

The rearrangement links TRBV19 to TRBJ2-5; the D is unclear. There are 13 residues in the CDR3. The germline gives CDR1 LNHDA, CDR2 SQIVND (reference sequence). The V end lost 0 bases, the J end lost 4 bases, and 6 bases lay between the germline ends. The CDR3 DNA reads as TGTGCCAGTAGTATAGATCACGGAGAGACCCAGTACTTC. Its translation is CASSIDHGETQYF.

The V gene is TRBV5-5, the J gene TRBJ2-7; TRBD1 aligns across 11 bases. Trimming removed 0 bases from V and 5 bases from J; junction bases left unmatched: 7. This CDR3 spans 16 amino acids. The germline gives CDR1 SGHKS, CDR2 YYEKEE (reference sequence). CDR3 protein: CASSLVSGTGGDEQYF. As DNA, the CDR3 is TGTGCCAGCAGCTTGGTTAGCGGGACAGGGGGAGACGAGCAGTACTTC.

This chain joins TRBV30 and TRBJ2-7, with 9 bases matching TRBD1. The J segment lost 0 bases and the V segment lost 3 bases, leaving 12 bases of the junction unmatched. CDR1 is GTSNPN and CDR2 is SVGIG in the germline V gene (reference sequence). This CDR3 has 17 amino acids. The CDR3 bases are TGTGCCTGGAGACACACTCCGGGGACAGGGATCTCCTACGAGCAGTACTTC. It encodes CAWRHTPGTGISYEQYF. Full variable domain (remainder filled in from reference TRBV30 and TRBJ2-7): SQTIHQWPATLVQPVGSPLSLECTVEGTSNPNLYWYRQAAGRGLQLLFYSVGIGQISSEVPQNLSASRPQDRQFILSSKKLLLSDSGFYLCAWRHTPGTGISYEQYFGPGTRLTVT.

This clone was seen only a few times. This chain uses TRBV19 with TRBJ2-7; TRBD2 might be the D (7 bases). Germline V gene sequence: CDR1 LNHDA, CDR2 SQIVND (reference sequence). This CDR3 spans 15 amino acids. V lost 10 bases to trimming and J lost 5 bases, with 24 bases between them. Here the CDR3 reads CATARLQGGDHEQYF. The CDR3 DNA sequence: TGTGCCACCGCCCGTTTACAGGGAGGGGACCACGAGCAGTACTTC.

This clone was recorded a few times. This rearrangement joins TRBV6-6 to TRBJ1-2; the D gene is possibly TRBD1 (5 bases). Between the trimmed V and J ends, which lost 5 bases and 8 bases, there was a span of 9 bases. The germline CDR1 and CDR2 sequences are MNHNY and SVGAGI (reference sequence). This CDR3 contains 11 residues. The CDR3 sequence: CASSPGKGYTF. The DNA for the CDR3 is TGTGCCAGCAGTCCAGGGAAAGGCTACACCTTC.